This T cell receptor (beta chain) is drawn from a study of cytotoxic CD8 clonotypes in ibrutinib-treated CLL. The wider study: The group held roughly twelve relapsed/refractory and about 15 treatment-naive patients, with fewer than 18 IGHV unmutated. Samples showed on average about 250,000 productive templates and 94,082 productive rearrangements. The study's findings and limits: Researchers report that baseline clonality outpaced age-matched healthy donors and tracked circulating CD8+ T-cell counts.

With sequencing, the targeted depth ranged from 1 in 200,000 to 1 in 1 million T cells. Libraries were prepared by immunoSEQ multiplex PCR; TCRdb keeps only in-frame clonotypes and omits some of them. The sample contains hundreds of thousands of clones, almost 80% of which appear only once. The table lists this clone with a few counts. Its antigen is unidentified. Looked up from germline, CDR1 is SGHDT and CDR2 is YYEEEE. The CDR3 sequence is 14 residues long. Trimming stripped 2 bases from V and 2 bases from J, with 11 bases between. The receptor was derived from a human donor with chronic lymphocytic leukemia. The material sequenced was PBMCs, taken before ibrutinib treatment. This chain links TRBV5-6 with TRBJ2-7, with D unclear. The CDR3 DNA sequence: TGTGCCAGCAGCTTCTTTGCGAACGCCTACGAGCAGTACTTC. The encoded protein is CASSFFANAYEQYF. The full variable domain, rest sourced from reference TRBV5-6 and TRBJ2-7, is DAGVTQSPTHLIKTRGQQVTLRCSPKSGHDTVSWYQQALGQGPQFIFQYYEEEERQRGNFPDRFSGHQFPNYSSELNVNALLLGDSALYLCASSFFANAYEQYFGPGTRLTVT.